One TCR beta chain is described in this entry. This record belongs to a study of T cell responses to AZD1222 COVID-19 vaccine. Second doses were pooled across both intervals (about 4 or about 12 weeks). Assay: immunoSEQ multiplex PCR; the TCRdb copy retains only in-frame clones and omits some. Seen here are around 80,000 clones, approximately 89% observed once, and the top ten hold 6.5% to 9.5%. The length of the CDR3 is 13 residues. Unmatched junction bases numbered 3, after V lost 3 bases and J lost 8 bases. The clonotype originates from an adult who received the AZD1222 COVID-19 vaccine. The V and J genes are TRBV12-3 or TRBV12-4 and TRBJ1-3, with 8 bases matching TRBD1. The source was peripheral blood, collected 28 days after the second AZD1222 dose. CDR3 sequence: CASSLTGVHTIYF. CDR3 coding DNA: TGTGCCAGCAGTTTGACAGGGGTACACACCATATATTTT.